What follows are 19 T cell receptor beta chains derived from one specimen sequenced in a study of T-cell memory formation after mild COVID-19. TCRdb fed the 5' RACE reads into MiXCR, producing one record per CDR3 protein. Of more than 450,000 distinct CDR3 sequences listed, roughly 17% are singletons. Sequenced input: PBMCs or a T cell subset sorted from them (not recorded which). These receptor sequences come from an adult woman who had mild COVID-19 (a few samples of this study predate the infection). Cell type and time point are not known.

J is TRBJ2-3 and V is TRBV18; no reliable D call. This CDR3 is 13 amino acids long. The V and J ends lost 6 bases and 2 bases respectively, with 9 bases between them. Germline V gives CDR1 KGHSH, CDR2 LQKENI. The CDR3 reads CASSGGATDTQYF. CDR3 nucleotides: TGTGCCAGCTCGGGCGGAGCCACAGATACGCAGTATTTT.

This clonotype appeared a few times. V and J are TRBV30 and TRBJ1-2; the match to TRBD1 covers 7 bases. CDR1 is GTSNPN and CDR2 is SVGIG in the germline V gene (reference sequence). V shed 3 bases and J 3 bases; nucleotides not matched to a gene: 13. This CDR3 is 16 amino acids long. The CDR3 coding sequence is TGTGCCTGGAGGAAACTTGGAGAGGGGGCCCACTATGGCTACACCTTC. Its translation: CAWRKLGEGAHYGYTF.

This clonotype was seen only a few times. The CDR3: CSANLAGGFTDTQYF. CDR3 in DNA: TGCAGTGCTAACTTAGCGGGAGGGTTCACAGATACGCAGTATTTT. The rearrangement uses TRBV20-1 and TRBJ2-3, with 11 bases identical to TRBD2. The germline V gene encodes CDR1 DFQATT and CDR2 SNEGSKA (reference sequence). This CDR3 contains 15 residues. Germline trimming cut 4 bases from V and 2 bases from J; bases unmatched to any gene: 5.

The chain links TRBV6-6 to TRBJ2-5; D possibly corresponds to TRBD2 (5 bases). CDR1 and CDR2 (germline): MNHNY, SVGAGI (reference sequence). V lost 7 bases to trimming and J lost 4 bases, with 16 bases between them. The length of the CDR3 is 14 residues. For the CDR3, the DNA is TGTGCCAGCACCAACGGAGGAAGGAGAGAGACCCAGTACTTC. Translation: CASTNGGRRETQYF.

This clonotype has a handful of counts. The chain combines TRBV5-1 with TRBJ2-1; 15 bases are shared with TRBD2. J was trimmed by 7 bases and V by 4 bases; bases with no gene match: 6. This CDR3 contains 16 residues. The germline V gene has CDR1 SGHRS and CDR2 YFSETQ. Written as DNA, the CDR3 is TGCGCCAGCAGCCGGGGGACTAGCGGGGGGTTGAATGAGCAGTTCTTC. Protein: CASSRGTSGGLNEQFF.

The sample holds a few counts of this clonotype. The CDR3 sequence is CASSLGRTGGKFF. The CDR3 DNA reads as TGTGCCAGCAGCTTGGGGAGGACAGGGGGAAAGTTTTTT. This rearrangement joins TRBV7-8 to TRBJ1-4, with TRBD1 matching 10 bases. Germline CDR1 and CDR2: SGHVS and FQNEAQ. V trimming: 3 bases; J trimming: 16 bases; junction bases outside the gene matches: 8. There are 13 residues in the CDR3.

This clonotype came up once. This chain joins TRBV6-5 and TRBJ2-7; D call uncertain. Trimming cost V 4 bases and J 3 bases, with 13 bases left between them. Per germline, CDR1 MNHEY and CDR2 SVGAGI. CDR3 size: 14 residues. CDR3 bases: TGTGCCAGCAGTTTCACTCGTTGGGGCTACGAGCAGTACTTC. Its translation is CASSFTRWGYEQYF.

The gene calls are TRBV27 and TRBJ2-5; TRBD1 agrees at 12 bases. Looked up from germline, CDR1 is MNHEY and CDR2 is SMNVEV (reference sequence). After removal of 6 bases from V and 9 bases from J, the junction contained 5 bases not matched to a gene. The CDR3 consists of 13 residues. CDR3 residues: CASSHGTGGSQYF. The CDR3, as DNA: TGTGCCAGCAGCCACGGGACAGGGGGCTCCCAGTACTTC.

This clonotype was recorded a few times. The rearrangement uses TRBV5-1 and TRBJ2-7; 11 bases agree with TRBD1. The ends lost 4 bases at V and 5 bases at J; junction bases unmatched: 11. Germline V gene sequence: CDR1 SGHRS, CDR2 YFSETQ. This CDR3 has 16 residues. The DNA for the CDR3 is TGCGCCAGCAGCAATAGGCCTCCGGGACAGGGGGACGAGCAGTACTTC. Translating it yields CASSNRPPGQGDEQYF.

The gene calls are TRBV7-9 and TRBJ2-7; D remains ambiguous. The germline V gene encodes CDR1 SEHNR and CDR2 FQNEAQ (reference sequence). V was pared by 8 bases and J by 3 bases, with 14 bases between. This CDR3 spans 13 amino acids. CDR3 loop: CASSPSHYYEQYF. The CDR3 DNA is TGTGCCAGCTCTCCCAGTCATTACTACGAGCAGTACTTC.

V and J are TRBV5-4 and TRBJ1-2; D gene uncertain. V shed 1 base and J shed 3 bases, with 13 bases lying between them. Germline V lookup: CDR1 SGHNT, CDR2 YYREEE (reference sequence). The CDR3 has 15 amino acids. The CDR3 here is CASSLSALGDYGYTF. CDR3 nucleotides: TGTGCCAGCAGCTTGAGTGCACTTGGGGACTATGGCTACACCTTC.

The gene calls are TRBV5-5 and TRBJ2-3; no definite D call. The germline V gene encodes CDR1 SGHKS and CDR2 YYEKEE (reference sequence). V was trimmed by 1 base and J by 6 bases, leaving 12 bases between them. The CDR3 runs 14 residues. The CDR3 bases are TGTGCCAGCAGCTTGAGGCCGTTTAAGGATACGCAGTATTTT. Protein product: CASSLRPFKDTQYF.

The sample holds a few counts of this clonotype. This chain connects TRBV11-2 to TRBJ2-3; TRBD2 agrees at 9 bases. V was clipped by 4 bases and J by 4 bases; unmatched bases: 21. The germline CDR1 and CDR2 sequences are SGHAT and FQNNGV. CDR3 length: 20 residues. This chain's CDR3 is CASSSRLRMNWRGGPDTQYF. CDR3 in DNA: TGTGCCAGCAGCTCCCGACTCCGGATGAATTGGCGGGGGGGCCCAGATACGCAGTATTTT.

This clonotype has more than one count but fewer than ten. The CDR3 is CASSFPARRGEQFF. CDR3 in DNA: TGTGCCAGCAGTTTCCCCGCCAGGCGGGGTGAGCAGTTCTTC. The rearrangement uses TRBV12-3 or TRBV12-4 and TRBJ2-1, with D possibly TRBD2 on 6 matching bases. Between the trimmed V and J ends, which lost 3 bases and 9 bases, there was a span of 15 bases. This CDR3 contains 14 residues.

In this sample, this clonotype turned up a few times. The CDR3 DNA is TGTGCCAGCAGGACAGCACCCCTCGTCGTCGAGCAGTACTTC. The encoded protein is CASRTAPLVVEQYF. The chain uses TRBV6-5 and TRBJ2-7; maybe TRBD1 (5 bases). V shed 6 bases and J shed 6 bases, with 18 bases lying between them. The germline CDR1 and CDR2 sequences are MNHEY and SVGAGI. The CDR3 is 14 amino acids.

This clonotype has more than one count but fewer than ten. The chain is built from TRBV3-1 and TRBJ2-5; TRBD1 aligns across 8 bases. The germline V gene encodes CDR1 LGHDT and CDR2 YNNKEL (reference sequence). With 4 bases clipped from V and 1 base from J, the junction kept 11 bases outside the gene matches. The CDR3 runs 17 residues. CDR3 sequence: CASSPTAQGTGQETQYF. CDR3 DNA sequence: TGTGCCAGCAGCCCGACCGCCCAAGGGACAGGCCAAGAGACCCAGTACTTC.

This clonotype was detected a few times. The chain recombines TRBV9 with TRBJ2-3; 12 nucleotides match TRBD2. The V gene end was trimmed by 0 bases and the J gene end by 1 base; junction bases not matched to a gene: 6. CDR3 length: 18 residues. Looked up from germline, CDR1 is SGDLS and CDR2 is YYNGEE. Here the CDR3 DNA reads TGTGCCAGCAGCGTAGCGCTAGCGGGAGGGGCCGGCACAGATACGCAGTATTTT. Translating it yields CASSVALAGGAGTDTQYF. The variable domain in full, with the rest retrieved from reference TRBV9 and TRBJ2-3, is DSGVTQTPKHLITATGQRVTLRCSPRSGDLSVYWYQQSLDQGLQFLIQYYNGEERAKGNILERFSAQQFPDLHSELNLSSLELGDSALYFCASSVALAGGAGTDTQYFGPGTRLTVL.

The chain has TRBV20-1 and TRBJ2-3; D call uncertain. CDR1 and CDR2 from the germline V gene are DFQATT and SNEGSKA (reference sequence). V shed 5 bases and J shed 5 bases, with 14 bases lying between them. The CDR3 is 13 residues long. CDR3 nucleotide sequence: TGCAGTGCTTCGGGTCTCACGGGAGATACGCAGTATTTT. Its translation: CSASGLTGDTQYF.

Here the CDR3 reads CATSGSATDTQYF. Written as DNA, the CDR3 is TGTGCCACATCAGGCAGCGCCACAGATACGCAGTATTTT. This chain links TRBV15 with TRBJ2-3; D unclear. Germline V gene lookup returns CDR1 LNHNV and CDR2 YYDKDF (reference sequence). The CDR3 has 13 amino acids. With 9 bases removed from V and 2 bases from J, the gap between germline ends came to 12 bases.